Shown below are 31 T cell receptor beta chains from a single sample sequenced in a study of glioma-infiltrating T cells after dendritic cell vaccination. Assay used: immunoSEQ multiplex PCR; TCRdb lists only in-frame clones, some missing. Of around 67,000 clones in the sample, around 86% were seen once. Sequenced here: blood, sampled before dendritic cell vaccination. These receptors were obtained from a human donor with glioblastoma.

J is TRBJ1-5 and V is TRBV4-1; 12 nucleotides agree with TRBD1. There are 17 residues in the CDR3. Per the germline V gene, CDR1 is MGHRA and CDR2 is YSYEKL. V shed 1 base, J shed 6 bases, and the junction held 7 bases outside the gene matches. CDR3 region: CASSQVGGQGAGQPQHF. CDR3 sequence (DNA): TGCGCCAGCAGCCAAGTAGGGGGACAGGGGGCCGGTCAGCCCCAGCATTTT.

This chain links TRBV14 with TRBJ1-1, with 7 bases matching TRBD1. Germline V lookup: CDR1 SGHDN, CDR2 FVKESK. With V trimmed by 4 bases and J by 10 bases, 6 bases remained unmatched. The CDR3 extends over 12 amino acids. The CDR3 protein is CASSLAGGVAFF. In DNA, the CDR3 is TGTGCCAGCAGCCTCGCAGGGGGAGTAGCTTTCTTT. The variable domain in full, completed from reference TRBV14 and TRBJ1-1, reads EAGVTQFPSHSVIEKGQTVTLRCDPISGHDNLYWYRRVMGKEIKFLLHFVKESKQDESGMPNNRFLAERTGGTYSTLKVQPAELEDSGVYFCASSLAGGVAFFGQGTRLTVV.

The chain combines TRBV7-8 with TRBJ2-7, with a tentative D call TRBD1 (6 bases). The CDR3 consists of 14 residues. V was trimmed by 4 bases and J by 7 bases, leaving 17 bases between them. Germline V CDR1 and CDR2: SGHVS, FQNEAQ. CDR3 sequence reads: CASSSLTRGEEQYF. The CDR3 region has the DNA TGTGCCAGCAGCTCCCTTACCAGGGGTGAAGAGCAGTACTTC.

The chain employs TRBV6-5 and TRBJ2-3; D unclear. Germline CDR1 MNHEY, CDR2 SVGAGI. The CDR3 is 15 residues long. Trimming stripped 6 bases from V and 8 bases from J, with 21 bases between. The CDR3 nucleotides are TGTGCCAGCAGATACACGATCTGGGCTATAACTACGCAGTATTTT. Protein sequence: CASRYTIWAITTQYF.

This chain uses TRBV11-2 with TRBJ2-5; TRBD1 might be the D (5 bases). Trimming pared 2 bases from V and 4 bases from J, leaving 8 bases between. Germline V lookup: CDR1 SGHAT, CDR2 FQNNGV. This CDR3 region has 13 residues. As DNA, the CDR3 is TGTGCCAGCAGCTTACAGGGTTTAGAGACCCAGTACTTC. Protein: CASSLQGLETQYF.

The CDR3 protein is CASSLQGSTGELFF. The CDR3 nucleotides read TGTGCCAGCAGCTTACAGGGTAGCACCGGGGAGCTGTTTTTT. The chain couples TRBV7-3 to TRBJ2-2; perhaps TRBD1 as D (5 bases). In germline, CDR1 is SGHTA, CDR2 FQGTGA. V dropped 2 bases and J dropped 4 bases, with 8 bases sitting between them. This CDR3 is built from 14 residues.

V is TRBV23-1 and J is TRBJ2-5; 7 bases line up with TRBD1. TRBV23-1 counts as an open reading frame of uncertain function. V dropped 8 bases and J dropped 5; count of bases not matched to a gene: 11. This CDR3 is built from 14 residues. The CDR3 bases are TGCGCCAGCCAAAAACAGGGGCGAGGGGAGACCCAGTACTTC. It encodes CASQKQGRGETQYF.

This clone was seen a handful of times. The chain links TRBV6-1 to TRBJ1-3, with a tentative D call TRBD1 (6 bases). Germline CDR1 and CDR2: MNHNS and SASEGT. Trimming removed 4 bases from V and 14 bases from J, with 21 bases in between. This CDR3 comprises 14 residues. The CDR3 region has the DNA TGTGCCAGCAGTGGTTGGGGACTACAGGGCTCGTTATATTTT. Its translation: CASSGWGLQGSLYF.

V and J are TRBV2 and TRBJ2-7; D uncertain. CDR3 length: 10 residues. V lost 6 bases and J 4 bases, leaving 4 bases between the germline ends. Per germline, CDR1 SNHLY and CDR2 FYNNEI. The CDR3 sequence: CASREYEQYF. The CDR3 DNA reads TGTGCCAGCAGAGAGTACGAGCAGTACTTC.

The chain employs TRBV6-5 and TRBJ2-5; TRBD1 is a possible D gene (6 bases). Trimming stripped 6 bases from V and 4 bases from J, with 12 bases between. This CDR3 has 13 amino acids. Germline V gene lookup returns CDR1 MNHEY and CDR2 SVGAGI. CDR3 sequence reads: CASRDPGVETQYF. The CDR3, as DNA: TGTGCCAGCAGAGATCCAGGGGTAGAGACCCAGTACTTC.

The chain carries TRBV2 and TRBJ2-1; 9 bases agree with TRBD2. Germline CDR1 and CDR2: SNHLY and FYNNEI. V shed 7 bases, J shed 0 bases, and the junction held 13 bases outside the gene matches. The CDR3 runs 18 residues. The CDR3 is CASTWASGVGSSYNEQFF. CDR3 DNA: TGTGCCAGCACTTGGGCTAGCGGGGTCGGGAGCTCCTACAATGAGCAGTTCTTC.

This rearrangement joins TRBV6-5 to TRBJ1-4, with a weak D call TRBD1 (5 bases). V was shortened by 6 bases and J by 7 bases, with 18 bases between the two germline ends. There are 15 residues in the CDR3. Germline V gives CDR1 MNHEY, CDR2 SVGAGI. The CDR3 region has the DNA TGTGCCAGCAGCTCTTTGGAGGGGCTAGGTGAAAAACTGTTTTTT. It yields the protein CASSSLEGLGEKLFF.

The CDR3 DNA reads as TGTGCCAGCAGTGCAGGGGACAGCTCCTACAATGAGCAGTTCTTC. This translates into CASSAGDSSYNEQFF. The chain has TRBV2 and TRBJ2-1, with 7 positions matching TRBD1. Germline CDR1 reads SNHLY; CDR2 reads FYNNEI. The trim removed 4 bases at V and 0 bases at J, leaving 3 bases unmatched. The CDR3 runs 15 residues.

CDR3 region: CSGYGTGNTEAFF. As DNA, the CDR3 is TGCAGCGGCTACGGAACAGGTAACACTGAAGCTTTCTTT. The rearrangement joins TRBV29-1 to TRBJ1-1; maybe TRBD1 (5 bases). The germline CDR1 and CDR2 sequences are SQVTM and ANQGSEA. The CDR3 contains 13 residues. V shed 7 bases and J shed 2 bases, with 14 bases lying between them. The whole variable domain, remainder taken from reference TRBV29-1 and TRBJ1-1, is SAVISQKPSRDICQRGTSLTIQCQVDSQVTMMFWYRQQPGQSLTLIATANQGSEATYESGFVIDKFPISRPNLTFSTLTVSNMSPEDSSIYLCSGYGTGNTEAFFGQGTRLTVV.

In its sample, this clone was seen once. The chain employs TRBV5-1 and TRBJ1-1, with D possibly TRBD1 on 5 matching bases. CDR1 is SGHRS and CDR2 is YFSETQ in the germline V gene. The CDR3 is 16 residues long. V was clipped by 2 bases and J by 0 bases, with 14 bases between them. The CDR3: CASSFGDRLMNTEAFF. The CDR3 bases are TGCGCCAGCAGCTTCGGCGACAGATTGATGAACACTGAAGCTTTCTTT.

The chain uses TRBV7-9 and TRBJ2-5; tentative D call: TRBD1 (5 bases). This CDR3 has 14 amino acids. V was clipped by 4 bases and J by 2 bases, with 11 bases between them. Germline loops: CDR1 SEHNR, CDR2 FQNEAQ (reference sequence). CDR3 loop: CASSSRTLQETQYF. The CDR3 DNA is TGTGCCAGCAGCTCAAGGACACTACAAGAGACCCAGTACTTC.

The chain recombines TRBV5-1 with TRBJ1-5; D perhaps matches TRBD1 (6 bases). The V gene's germline CDR1 is SGHRS and CDR2 YFSETQ. The CDR3 totals 15 residues. The ends were cut back, 5 bases at V and 0 bases at J, with 12 bases in the middle. The CDR3: CASSPTGFSNQPQHF. In nucleotides, the CDR3 is TGCGCCAGCAGTCCTACAGGGTTTAGCAATCAGCCCCAGCATTTT.

The chain is built from TRBV5-6 and TRBJ2-1, with TRBD1 identical over 7 bases. The CDR3 is 18 amino acids. Germline trimming cut 0 bases from V and 8 bases from J; bases unmatched to any gene: 17. Germline CDR1 SGHDT, CDR2 YYEEEE. The CDR3 sequence is CASSLDIRDSVPPDEQFF. CDR3 nucleotide sequence: TGTGCCAGCAGCTTGGATATTAGGGACAGCGTACCCCCAGATGAGCAGTTCTTC. Full variable domain (outside the CDR3, taken from reference TRBV5-6 and TRBJ2-1): DAGVTQSPTHLIKTRGQQVTLRCSPKSGHDTVSWYQQALGQGPQFIFQYYEEEERQRGNFPDRFSGHQFPNYSSELNVNALLLGDSALYLCASSLDIRDSVPPDEQFFGPGTRLTVL.

The gene calls are TRBV2 and TRBJ2-2; 8 positions match TRBD2. Losses at the gene ends were 2 bases for V and 3 bases for J; bases not matched to a gene: 2. CDR1 is SNHLY and CDR2 is FYNNEI in the germline V gene. This CDR3 is 15 amino acids long. CDR3 sequence (DNA): TGTGCCAGCAGTGAATTTAGCGGGGACACCGGGGAGCTGTTTTTT. It codes for CASSEFSGDTGELFF.

The genes are TRBV6-1 and TRBJ1-2, with 9 bases that match TRBD1. Germline V CDR1 and CDR2: MNHNS, SASEGT. V lost 2 bases to trimming and J lost 7 bases; unmatched junction nucleotides: 14. The CDR3 consists of 17 residues. The CDR3 reads CASSENWETGGGTGYTF. For the CDR3, the DNA is TGTGCCAGCAGTGAAAATTGGGAGACAGGGGGAGGAACTGGCTACACCTTC.

The genes are TRBV15 and TRBJ2-5, with 7 nucleotides matching TRBD1. The CDR3 totals 15 residues. Per the germline V gene, CDR1 is LNHNV and CDR2 is YYDKDF (reference sequence). Trimming took 8 bases from V and 2 from J; bases not matched to a gene: 11. DNA of the CDR3: TGTGCCACCGCCTTTAGCAGGGGGAAACAAGAGACCCAGTACTTC. As protein: CATAFSRGKQETQYF. The full variable domain, with the rest looked up from reference TRBV15 and TRBJ2-5, is DAMVIQNPRYQVTQFGKPVTLSCSQTLNHNVMYWYQQKSSQAPKLLFHYYDKDFNNEADTPDNFQSRRPNTSFCFLDIRSPGLGDTAMYLCATAFSRGKQETQYFGPGTRLLVL.

The V and J genes are TRBV6-6 and TRBJ2-7, with 7 bases that match TRBD1. The length of the CDR3 is 13 residues. The trim removed 6 bases at V and 7 bases at J, leaving 9 bases unmatched. Germline assignment: CDR1 MNHNY and CDR2 SVGAGI (reference sequence). The chain's CDR3 is CASSPTKGAEQYF. The CDR3 nucleotides read TGTGCCAGCAGCCCGACGAAGGGGGCTGAGCAGTACTTC.

The chain is built from TRBV4-1 and TRBJ2-2; D possibly corresponds to TRBD1 (6 bases). V lost 2 bases and J lost 6, with 13 bases in between. The CDR3 extends over 15 amino acids. CDR1 is MGHRA, CDR2 YSYEKL, per germline. CDR3 nucleotide sequence: TGCGCCAGCAGCCAACCTAATGGACAGCCCGGGGAGCTGTTTTTT. Translated, it gives CASSQPNGQPGELFF.

The chain carries TRBV30 and TRBJ1-1, with D perhaps TRBD1 (5 bases). Germline lookup yields CDR1 GTSNPN and CDR2 SVGIG (reference sequence). CDR3 length: 13 amino acids. The V end lost 5 bases, the J end lost 0 bases, and 10 bases lay between the germline ends. CDR3 region: CAWARQLNTEAFF. The CDR3 coding sequence is TGTGCCTGGGCCCGACAGTTGAACACTGAAGCTTTCTTT.

The V call is TRBV9, the J call TRBJ2-2; possible D gene TRBD1, 5 bases. The CDR3 extends over 16 amino acids. The V end lost 3 bases, the J end lost 2 bases, and 14 bases lay between the germline ends. From germline, CDR1 is SGDLS and CDR2 YYNGEE. The CDR3 here is CASSGIQGTNTGELFF. The CDR3 coding sequence is TGTGCCAGCAGCGGAATCCAGGGTACCAACACCGGGGAGCTGTTTTTT.

The J gene is TRBJ2-7, the V gene TRBV28, with D perhaps TRBD2 (7 bases). The V gene lost 5 bases and the J gene lost 6 bases, with 20 bases spanning the gap. The germline V gene has CDR1 MDHEN and CDR2 SYDVKM. This CDR3 is 15 amino acids long. This CDR3 is CASSPPTGGLREQYF. The CDR3 DNA follows: TGTGCCAGCAGTCCCCCTACCGGGGGGCTGCGCGAGCAGTACTTC.

This clone has more than one count but fewer than ten. The chain uses TRBV27 and TRBJ1-2; 10 nucleotides agree with TRBD1. This CDR3 is built from 14 residues. Germline values: CDR1 MNHEY, CDR2 SMNVEV (reference sequence). V lost 6 bases and J lost 4; bases outside the gene matches: 5. The CDR3 DNA is TGTGCCAGCAGGGGGGACAGGGGCCCCTATGGCTACACCTTC. Translating gives CASRGDRGPYGYTF.

This chain uses TRBV5-4 with TRBJ2-5, with a weak D call TRBD2 (7 bases). The V and J ends lost 1 base and 5 bases respectively, with 15 bases between them. Germline-derived CDR1 and CDR2 are SGHNT and YYREEE (reference sequence). The CDR3 length is 15 residues. The CDR3 nucleotides read TGTGCCAGCAGCTTGAGGGGGGGGGCCTTCGAGACCCAGTACTTC. It is translated as CASSLRGGAFETQYF.

The rearrangement joins TRBV19 to TRBJ1-1; tentatively, D is TRBD1 (5 bases). Per germline, CDR1 LNHDA and CDR2 SQIVND (reference sequence). Deletions cut 5 bases from V and 4 bases from J, with 11 bases between. This CDR3 is built from 13 residues. The CDR3 here is CASSPSQGTEAFF. DNA for the CDR3: TGTGCCAGTAGTCCCTCCCAGGGCACTGAAGCTTTCTTT.

This clone occurred once. The chain couples TRBV4-1 to TRBJ1-1; 9 nucleotides line up with TRBD1. CDR3 length: 14 amino acids. V gave up 1 base and J gave up 10 bases; unmatched junction bases: 7. Germline loops: CDR1 MGHRA, CDR2 YSYEKL. CDR3 nucleotides: TGCGCCAGCAGCCAAGGACAGGGGGTAGGGGTAGCTTTCTTT. Translation: CASSQGQGVGVAFF.

This clone came up many times. The same CDR3 is also encoded by other DNA sequences in this sample. This chain connects TRBV5-6 to TRBJ1-1; D uncertain. Trimming pared 1 base from V and 2 bases from J, leaving 3 bases between. The CDR3 spans 12 residues. Germline V gene lookup returns CDR1 SGHDT and CDR2 YYEEEE. CDR3 loop: CASSLLNTEAFF. The CDR3 region has the DNA TGTGCCAGCAGCTTGCTTAACACTGAAGCTTTCTTT.